The entry that follows covers one T cell receptor beta chain sequence. Negative isolation yielded CD8+ and CD4+ T cells; FACS enriched TEMRA cells. The data were obtained in a study of CD8 T cells in Susac syndrome. Random hexamers were used to reverse transcribe the RNA input (about 0.5 to 1 ug). Multiplex PCR with immunoSEQ amplified the TCR beta CDR3 across 54 Vbeta and 13 Jbeta. TCRdb re-analysed the immunoSEQ multiplex PCR reads in MiXCR, keeping a single row per CDR3 protein. The data contain about 130,000 distinct CDR3 sequences, roughly 94% of them singletons. Germline V gene lookup returns CDR1 DFQATT and CDR2 SNEGSKA (reference sequence). The CDR3 has 14 residues. The germline V and J ends were trimmed by 6 bases and 1 base, with 13 bases remaining between them.

The chain has TRBV20-1 and TRBJ2-1, with D tentatively TRBD2 (5 bases). Sequencing was performed on CD4+ T cells from PBMCs. This receptor was obtained from a human donor with multiple sclerosis. CDR3 sequence reads: CSARPRRSYNEQFF. In DNA form, the CDR3 reads TGCAGTGCAAGGCCCCGGAGGTCCTACAATGAGCAGTTCTTC.